This T cell receptor beta chain was sequenced in a study of T cells expressing NK-cell markers. Study background: It was from sorted CD3+CD56+NKG2C+, CD3+CD56+NKG2C- and CD3+CD56-NKG2C+ T cells that TCR beta repertoires came. The authors sequenced eight donors, of whom seven were HCMV-seropositive and one was seronegative.

The length of the CDR3 is 11 residues. Of note for this clonotype: Its antigen is not known.

cDNA encoding TCR beta was synthesized via 5'RACE template switching incorporating UMIs. TCRdb re-called the 5' RACE reads; every CDR3 protein appears as one record, without DNA. With 500,000 or so distinct CDR3 sequences in the sample, the ten largest clones hold 3.5% to 4.5%. General observations from the study: Five or six of the donors carried dominant NKG2C+ clonotypes that took up about 1.0-7.0% of their CD8+ T cells.

Sequenced input: blood T cells: a sorted CD56 or NKG2C T cell subset, CD4+ or CD8+ T cells, or bulk PBMC T cells (not recorded which). This chain links TRBV12-3 or TRBV12-4 with TRBJ2-1; TCRdb picks TRBD2, but there is no DNA to check that call. The source is a man between 18 and 29 years old in good health. The CDR3 sequence is CASSWGLGKFF.